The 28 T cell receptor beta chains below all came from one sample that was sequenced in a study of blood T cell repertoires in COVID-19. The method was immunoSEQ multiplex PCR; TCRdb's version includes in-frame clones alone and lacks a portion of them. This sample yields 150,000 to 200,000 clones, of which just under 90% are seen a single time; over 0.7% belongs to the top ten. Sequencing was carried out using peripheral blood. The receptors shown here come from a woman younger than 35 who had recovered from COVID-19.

The CDR3 coding sequence is TGTGCCAGCAGCCACCCGGGGAGCTCCTACGAGCAGTACTTC. Encoded protein: CASSHPGSSYEQYF. The chain combines TRBV11-2 with TRBJ2-7; maybe TRBD2 (5 bases). This CDR3 has 14 amino acids. V shed 5 bases and J shed 0 bases, with 11 bases lying between them. The germline gives CDR1 SGHAT, CDR2 FQNNGV.

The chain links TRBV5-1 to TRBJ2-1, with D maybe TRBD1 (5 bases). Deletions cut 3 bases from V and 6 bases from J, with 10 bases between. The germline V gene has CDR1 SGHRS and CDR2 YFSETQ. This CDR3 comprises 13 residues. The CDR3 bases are TGCGCCAGCAGCTCTGGACACCCCAATGAGCAGTTCTTC. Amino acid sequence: CASSSGHPNEQFF.

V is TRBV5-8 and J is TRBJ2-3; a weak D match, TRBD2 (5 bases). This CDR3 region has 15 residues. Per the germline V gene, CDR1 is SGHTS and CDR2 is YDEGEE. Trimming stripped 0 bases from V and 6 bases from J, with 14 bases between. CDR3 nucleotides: TGTGCCAGCAGCTTGGGAGGGAGCCTCCCGGATACGCAGTATTTT. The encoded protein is CASSLGGSLPDTQYF.

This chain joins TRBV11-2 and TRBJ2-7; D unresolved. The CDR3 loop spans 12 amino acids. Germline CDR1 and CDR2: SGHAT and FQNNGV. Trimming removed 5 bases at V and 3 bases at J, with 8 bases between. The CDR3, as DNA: TGTGCCAGCAGCCCCGGAGTCTACGAGCAGTACGTC. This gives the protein CASSPGVYEQYV.

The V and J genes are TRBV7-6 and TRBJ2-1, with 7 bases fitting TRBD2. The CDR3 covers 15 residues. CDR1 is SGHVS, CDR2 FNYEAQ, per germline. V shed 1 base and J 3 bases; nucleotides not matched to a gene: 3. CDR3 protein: CASSLEWDYYNEQFF. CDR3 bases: TGTGCCAGCAGCTTAGAGTGGGACTACTACAATGAGCAGTTCTTC.

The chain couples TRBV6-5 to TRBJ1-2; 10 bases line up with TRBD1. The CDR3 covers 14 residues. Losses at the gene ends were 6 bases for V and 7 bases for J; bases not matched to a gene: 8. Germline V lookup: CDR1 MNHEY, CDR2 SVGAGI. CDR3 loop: CASSYGGQGLGYTF. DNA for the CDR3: TGTGCCAGCAGCTACGGGGGACAGGGGCTTGGCTACACCTTC.

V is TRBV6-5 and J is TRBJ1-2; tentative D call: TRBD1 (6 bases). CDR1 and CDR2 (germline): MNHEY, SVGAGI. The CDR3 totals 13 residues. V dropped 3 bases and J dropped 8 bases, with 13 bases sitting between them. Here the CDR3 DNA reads TGTGCCAGCAGTTATAGGGCAGGGGAGGGCTACACCTTC. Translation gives CASSYRAGEGYTF.

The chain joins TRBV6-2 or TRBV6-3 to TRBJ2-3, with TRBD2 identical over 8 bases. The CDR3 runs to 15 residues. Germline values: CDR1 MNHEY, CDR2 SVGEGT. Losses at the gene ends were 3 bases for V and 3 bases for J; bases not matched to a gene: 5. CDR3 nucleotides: TGTGCCAGCAGTTATTGGAGCGGGAGAACAGATACGCAGTATTTT. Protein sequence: CASSYWSGRTDTQYF.

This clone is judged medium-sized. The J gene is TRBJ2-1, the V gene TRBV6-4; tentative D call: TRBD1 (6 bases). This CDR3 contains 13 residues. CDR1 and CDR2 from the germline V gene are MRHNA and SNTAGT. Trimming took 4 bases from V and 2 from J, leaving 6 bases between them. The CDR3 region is CASSAGAYNEQFF. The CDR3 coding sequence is TGTGCCAGCAGTGCAGGGGCCTACAATGAGCAGTTCTTC.

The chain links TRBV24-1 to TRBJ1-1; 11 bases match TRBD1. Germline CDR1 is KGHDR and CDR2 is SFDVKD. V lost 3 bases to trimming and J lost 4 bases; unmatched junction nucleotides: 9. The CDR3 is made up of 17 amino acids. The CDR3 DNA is TGTGCCACCAGTGATCCCAGCGGGACAGGGGGAGGCACTGAAGCTTTCTTT. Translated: CATSDPSGTGGGTEAFF.

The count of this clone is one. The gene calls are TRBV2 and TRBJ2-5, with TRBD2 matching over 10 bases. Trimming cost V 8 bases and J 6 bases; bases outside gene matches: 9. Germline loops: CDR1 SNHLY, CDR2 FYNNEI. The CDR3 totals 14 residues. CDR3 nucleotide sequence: TGTGCCAGCCAACTGGGACTAGCGAGCAAGACCCAGTACTTC. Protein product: CASQLGLASKTQYF.

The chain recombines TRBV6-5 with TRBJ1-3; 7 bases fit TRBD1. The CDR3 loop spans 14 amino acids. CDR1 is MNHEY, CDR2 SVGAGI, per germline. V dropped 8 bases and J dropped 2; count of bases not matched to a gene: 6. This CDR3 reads CASQPDRAGNTIYF. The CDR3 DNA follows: TGTGCCAGCCAACCTGACAGGGCTGGAAACACCATATATTTT.

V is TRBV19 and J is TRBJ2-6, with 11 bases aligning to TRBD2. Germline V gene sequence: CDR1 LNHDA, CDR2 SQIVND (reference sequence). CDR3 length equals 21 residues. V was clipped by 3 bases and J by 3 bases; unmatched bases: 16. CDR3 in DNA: TGTGCCAGTAGTATCGATAAGGGGAGGCTAGCGGGAGGTGTTGGGGCCAACGTCCTGACTTTC. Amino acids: CASSIDKGRLAGGVGANVLTF.

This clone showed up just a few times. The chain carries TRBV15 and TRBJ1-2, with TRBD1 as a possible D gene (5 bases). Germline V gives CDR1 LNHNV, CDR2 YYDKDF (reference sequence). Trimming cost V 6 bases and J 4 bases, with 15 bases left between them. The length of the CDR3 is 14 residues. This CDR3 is CATRQIGQLYGYTF. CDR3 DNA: TGTGCCACCAGGCAAATCGGACAACTCTATGGCTACACCTTC.

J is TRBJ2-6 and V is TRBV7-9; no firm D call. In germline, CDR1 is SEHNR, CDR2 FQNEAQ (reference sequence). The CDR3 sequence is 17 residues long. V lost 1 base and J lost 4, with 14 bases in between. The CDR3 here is CASSLGSLYSGANVLTF. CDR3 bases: TGTGCCAGCAGCTTAGGAAGTCTGTACTCGGGGGCCAACGTCCTGACTTTC.

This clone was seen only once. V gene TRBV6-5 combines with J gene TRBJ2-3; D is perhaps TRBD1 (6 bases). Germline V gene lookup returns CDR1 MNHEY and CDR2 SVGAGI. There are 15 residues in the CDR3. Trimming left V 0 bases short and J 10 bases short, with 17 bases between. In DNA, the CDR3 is TGTGCCAGCAGTTACTCAAAGGGGACACAGATGGCGCAGTATTTT. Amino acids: CASSYSKGTQMAQYF.

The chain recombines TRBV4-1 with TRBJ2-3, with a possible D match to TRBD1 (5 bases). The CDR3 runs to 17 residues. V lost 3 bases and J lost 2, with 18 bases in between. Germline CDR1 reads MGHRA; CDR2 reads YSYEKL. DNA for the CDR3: TGCGCCAGCAGCCATTACAAGGACAACCACTTCACAGATACGCAGTATTTT. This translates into CASSHYKDNHFTDTQYF.

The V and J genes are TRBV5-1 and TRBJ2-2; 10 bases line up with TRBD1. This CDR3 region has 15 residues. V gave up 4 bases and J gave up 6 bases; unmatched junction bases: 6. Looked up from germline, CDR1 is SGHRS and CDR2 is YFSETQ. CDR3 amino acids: CASSPGTGVAGELFF. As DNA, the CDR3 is TGCGCCAGCAGCCCGGGGACAGGGGTGGCCGGGGAGCTGTTTTTT.

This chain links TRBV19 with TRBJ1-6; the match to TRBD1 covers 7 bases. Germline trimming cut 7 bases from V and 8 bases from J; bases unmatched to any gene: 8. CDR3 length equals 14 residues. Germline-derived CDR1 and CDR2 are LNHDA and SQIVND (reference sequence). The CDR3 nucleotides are TGTGCCAGTAATGCAGGGGGTTTTGATTCACCCCTCCACTTT. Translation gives CASNAGGFDSPLHF.

CDR3 sequence reads: CASSLGLSQETQYF. CDR3 DNA: TGTGCCAGCAGCTTAGGACTTTCTCAAGAGACCCAGTACTTC. The V gene is TRBV5-6, the J gene TRBJ2-5; a weak D match, TRBD2 (5 bases). V was trimmed by 2 bases and J by 2 bases, leaving 10 bases between them. Germline CDR1 reads SGHDT; CDR2 reads YYEEEE. This CDR3 comprises 14 residues.

CDR3 in DNA: TGCGCCAGCAGCCAAGTACTCGGGGGGTTTTACGTTTCACCCCTCCACTTT. Protein: CASSQVLGGFYVSPLHF. The genes are TRBV4-1 and TRBJ1-6; D is perhaps TRBD1 (5 bases). Germline V gives CDR1 MGHRA, CDR2 YSYEKL. The CDR3 extends over 17 amino acids. V was pared by 1 base and J by 9 bases, with 19 bases between.

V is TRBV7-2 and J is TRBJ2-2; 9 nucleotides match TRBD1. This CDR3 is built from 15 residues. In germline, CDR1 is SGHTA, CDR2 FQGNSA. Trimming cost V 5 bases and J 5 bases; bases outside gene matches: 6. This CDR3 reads CASSIMTGGTGELFF. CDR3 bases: TGTGCCAGCAGCATAATGACAGGGGGGACCGGGGAGCTGTTTTTT.

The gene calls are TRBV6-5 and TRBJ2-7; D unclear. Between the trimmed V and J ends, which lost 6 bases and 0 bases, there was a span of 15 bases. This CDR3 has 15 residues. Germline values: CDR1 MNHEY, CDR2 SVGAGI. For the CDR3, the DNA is TGTGCCAGCAGACCCAGACGGAGTAGCTCCTACGAGCAGTACGTC. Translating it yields CASRPRRSSSYEQYV.

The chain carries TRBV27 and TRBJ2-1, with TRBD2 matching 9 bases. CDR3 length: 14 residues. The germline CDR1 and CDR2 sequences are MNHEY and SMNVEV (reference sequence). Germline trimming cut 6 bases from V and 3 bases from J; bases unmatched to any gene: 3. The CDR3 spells CASSPSGVYNEQFF. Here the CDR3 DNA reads TGTGCCAGCAGCCCTAGCGGGGTCTACAATGAGCAGTTCTTC.

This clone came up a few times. For the CDR3, the DNA is TGTGCCAGCAGTAGAGACTTGGACACTGAAGCTTTCTTT. Its protein product is CASSRDLDTEAFF. The chain carries TRBV6-5 and TRBJ1-1; no firm D call. CDR3 size: 13 residues. V was shortened by 5 bases and J by 3 bases, with 10 bases between the two germline ends. Germline CDR1 is MNHEY and CDR2 is SVGAGI.

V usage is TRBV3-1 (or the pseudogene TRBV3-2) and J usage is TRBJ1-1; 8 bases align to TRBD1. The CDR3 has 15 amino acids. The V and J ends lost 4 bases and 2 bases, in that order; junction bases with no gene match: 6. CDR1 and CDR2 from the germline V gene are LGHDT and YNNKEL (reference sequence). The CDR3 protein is CASSPRTGINTEAFF. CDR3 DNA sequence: TGTGCCAGCAGCCCACGGACAGGGATTAACACTGAAGCTTTCTTT.

In DNA form, the CDR3 reads TGTGCCAGCAGTTACAACGGACAGCTCTACAATGAGCAGTTCTTC. This encodes CASSYNGQLYNEQFF. The rearrangement links TRBV6-2 or TRBV6-3 to TRBJ2-1, with D possibly TRBD1 on 6 matching bases. From germline, CDR1 is MNHEY and CDR2 SVGEGT. The CDR3 spans 15 residues. V was cut by 2 bases and J by 3 bases, with 11 bases left in between.

In nucleotides, the CDR3 is TGCGCCAGCAGCTCAACCACTAGCAGCGCCAGATACGAGCAGTACGTC. It encodes CASSSTTSSARYEQYV. The chain recombines TRBV5-1 with TRBJ2-7, with a possible D match to TRBD2 (6 bases). V was pared by 3 bases and J by 4 bases, with 20 bases between. CDR1 is SGHRS, CDR2 YFSETQ, per germline. CDR3 length: 16 residues.